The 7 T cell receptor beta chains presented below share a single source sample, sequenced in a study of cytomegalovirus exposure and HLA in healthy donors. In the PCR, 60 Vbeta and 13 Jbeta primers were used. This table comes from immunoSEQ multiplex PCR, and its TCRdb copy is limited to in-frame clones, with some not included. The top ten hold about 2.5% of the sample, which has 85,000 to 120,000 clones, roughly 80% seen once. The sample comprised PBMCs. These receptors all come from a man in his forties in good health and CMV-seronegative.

This CDR3 is CAISDRGDTEAFF. The CDR3 DNA reads as TGTGCCATCAGTGACAGGGGGGACACTGAAGCTTTCTTT. The rearrangement links TRBV10-3 to TRBJ1-1; 7 nucleotides align to TRBD1. The CDR3 consists of 13 residues. Germline assignment: CDR1 ENHRY and CDR2 SYGVKD. The junction had 1 base not matched to a gene; V was cut back by 3 bases and J by 3 bases.

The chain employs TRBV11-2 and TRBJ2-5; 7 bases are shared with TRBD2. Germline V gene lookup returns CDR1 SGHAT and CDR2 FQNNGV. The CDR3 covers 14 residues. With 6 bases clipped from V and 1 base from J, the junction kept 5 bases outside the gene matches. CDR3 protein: CASSWGTTQETQYF. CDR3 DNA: TGTGCCAGCAGTTGGGGGACTACCCAAGAGACCCAGTACTTC.

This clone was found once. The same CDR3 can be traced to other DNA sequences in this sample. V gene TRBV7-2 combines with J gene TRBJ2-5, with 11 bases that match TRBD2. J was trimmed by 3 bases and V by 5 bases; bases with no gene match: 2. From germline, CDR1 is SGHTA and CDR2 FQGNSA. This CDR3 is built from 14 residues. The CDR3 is CASSPGLAEETQYF. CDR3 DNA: TGTGCCAGCAGCCCGGGACTAGCGGAAGAGACCCAGTACTTC.

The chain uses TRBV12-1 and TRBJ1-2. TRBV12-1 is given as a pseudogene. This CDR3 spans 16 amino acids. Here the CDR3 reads CASSFAYSAPDYGYTF. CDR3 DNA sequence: TGTGCCAGCAGCTTTGCTTATAGCGCACCGGACTATGGCTACACCTTC.

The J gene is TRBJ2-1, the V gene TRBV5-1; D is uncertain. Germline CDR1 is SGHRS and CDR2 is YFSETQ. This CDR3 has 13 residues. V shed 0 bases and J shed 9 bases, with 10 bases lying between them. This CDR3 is CASSLGAPFEQFF. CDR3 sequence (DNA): TGCGCCAGCAGCTTGGGGGCTCCTTTTGAGCAGTTCTTC.

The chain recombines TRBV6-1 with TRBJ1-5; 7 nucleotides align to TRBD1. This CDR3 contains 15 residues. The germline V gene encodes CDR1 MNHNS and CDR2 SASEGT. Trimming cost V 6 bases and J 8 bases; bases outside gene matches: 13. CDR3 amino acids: CASRATGNLEEPQHF. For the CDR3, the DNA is TGTGCCAGCAGGGCGACAGGGAACCTGGAGGAGCCCCAGCATTTT.

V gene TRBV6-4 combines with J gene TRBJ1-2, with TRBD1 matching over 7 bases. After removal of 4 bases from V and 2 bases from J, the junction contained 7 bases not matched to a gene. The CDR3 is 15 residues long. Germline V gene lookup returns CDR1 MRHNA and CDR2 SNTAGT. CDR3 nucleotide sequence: TGTGCCAGCAGTGCACAGGGGAATCTCAACTATGGCTACACCTTC. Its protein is CASSAQGNLNYGYTF.